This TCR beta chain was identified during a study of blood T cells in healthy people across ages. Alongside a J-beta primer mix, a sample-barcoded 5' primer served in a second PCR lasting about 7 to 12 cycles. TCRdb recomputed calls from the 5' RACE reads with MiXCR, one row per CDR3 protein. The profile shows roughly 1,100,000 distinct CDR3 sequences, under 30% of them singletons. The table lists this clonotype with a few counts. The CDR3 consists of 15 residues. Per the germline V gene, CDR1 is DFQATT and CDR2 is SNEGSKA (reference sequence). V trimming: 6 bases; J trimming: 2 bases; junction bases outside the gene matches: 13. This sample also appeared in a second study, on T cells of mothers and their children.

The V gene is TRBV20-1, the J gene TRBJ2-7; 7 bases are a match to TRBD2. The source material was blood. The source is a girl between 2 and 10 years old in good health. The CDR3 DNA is TGCAGTGCCCAGACTCTGACGGCGGGGGCCTACGAGCAGTACTTC. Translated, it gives CSAQTLTAGAYEQYF.